Detailed here is one TCR beta chain. The antigen is unknown. Both 60 Vbeta primers and 13 Jbeta primers went into the PCR. This table comes from immunoSEQ multiplex PCR, and its TCRdb copy is limited to in-frame clones, with some not included. This sample has 75,000 to 100,000 clones; around 77% occur once, and the top ten carry roughly 3%. The data stem from a study of cytomegalovirus exposure and HLA in healthy donors. General study results and limits: At a 0.05 false discovery rate, a later analysis found approximately 17,000 TCR beta sequences to be associated with HLA alleles.

Between the trimmed V and J ends, which lost 6 bases and 4 bases, there was a span of 15 bases. Germline V gene data show CDR1 as SGHTA and CDR2 as FQGNSA. The CDR3 consists of 14 residues. The chain combines TRBV7-2 with TRBJ1-1; D might be TRBD1 (5 bases). The receptor was derived from a man aged 35-49 years in good health and CMV-seronegative. The sequenced sample consisted of PBMCs. DNA for the CDR3: TGTGCCAGCAGTTTTAAAGACGGGGGCACTGAAGCTTTCTTT. This sequence encodes CASSFKDGGTEAFF.